This T cell receptor beta chain was recorded in a study of T cells in Graves' hyperthyroidism and ophthalmopathy. The source material, RNA transcripts, was used to amplify TCR beta CDR3 regions. A set of HTBI primers served as the primers for a first-round RT-PCR of the TCR CDR3. TCRdb fed the multiplex PCR reads into MiXCR, producing one record per CDR3 protein. The table lists over 250,000 distinct CDR3 sequences, approximately 23% of them singletons. The CDR3 contains 12 residues. Trimming left V 3 bases short and J 4 bases short, with 7 bases between. Germline CDR1 reads MGHDK; CDR2 reads SYGVNS. A Clinical Activity Score of at least 3, a NOSPECS grade of at least 4 and a duration under 3 months were recorded in the ophthalmopathy patients. In its sample, this clonotype was seen many times.

What was sequenced was blood. The V call is TRBV25-1, the J call TRBJ2-7; no reliable D call. This clonotype was sampled from a man aged 30-40 years with Graves' ophthalmopathy. The CDR3 reads CASSEKAYEQYF. The CDR3, as DNA: TGTGCCAGCAGTGAGAAAGCGTACGAGCAGTACTTC.